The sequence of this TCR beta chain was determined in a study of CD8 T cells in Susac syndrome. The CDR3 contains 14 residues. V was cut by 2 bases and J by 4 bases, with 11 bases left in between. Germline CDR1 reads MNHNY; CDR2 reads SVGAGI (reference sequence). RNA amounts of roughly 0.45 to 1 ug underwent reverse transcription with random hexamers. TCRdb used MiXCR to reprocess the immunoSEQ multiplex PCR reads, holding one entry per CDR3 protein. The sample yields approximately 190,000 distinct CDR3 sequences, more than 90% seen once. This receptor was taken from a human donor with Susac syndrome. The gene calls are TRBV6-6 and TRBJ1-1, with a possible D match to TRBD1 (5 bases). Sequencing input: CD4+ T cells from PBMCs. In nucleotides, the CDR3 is TGTGCCAGCAGTTACCGGCAGGGTGTCACTGAAGCTTTCTTT. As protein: CASSYRQGVTEAFF.